This T cell receptor (beta chain) was identified during a study of T cell repertoires in cytomegalovirus infection. About the study: CMV infection and matching HLA type were both indicated by public TCR beta signatures. Findings and caveats of the study: There were carriers of CMV plus the relevant HLA, and cumulative public TCR beta family frequency identified them. HLA-C-restricted CMV-specific TCR beta clonotypes prevailed in the ex vivo response.

In regard to this clonotype: Antigen specificity is unknown.

TCRdb independently ran MiXCR on the reads; one entry per CDR3 protein. Of approximately 74,000 distinct CDR3 sequences listed, 35% to 45% were seen once; the top ten hold 90% to 95%. With 0 bases removed from V and 0 bases from J, the gap between germline ends came to 6 bases. The CDR3 length is 15 residues. Germline loops: CDR1 MNHNY, CDR2 SVGAGI (reference sequence). The receptor comes from a human donor in good health (CMV status not recorded). Some clones in this sample may be carry-over from other donors' samples. V usage is TRBV6-6 and J usage is TRBJ2-1; a weak D match, TRBD1 (5 bases). Source: CD8+ T cells from cultured PBMCs, taken from culture after CMV antigen stimulation. As DNA, the CDR3 is TGTGCCAGCAGTTACTCGCAGGGCTCCTACAATGAGCAGTTCTTC. Its protein product is CASSYSQGSYNEQFF.